These 3 T cell receptor beta chains originate from one sample sequenced in a study of CD8+ T cells in alopecia areata. Extracted RNA was reverse transcribed, and the resulting cDNA served as sequencing template. TCRdb's copy holds only in-frame clones and misses some; the assay was immunoSEQ multiplex PCR. The sample includes 87,000 or so clones, 70% to 80% of them seen just once. Indicated treatment: oral pan-JAK inhibitor, 5-10 mg twice daily. The input for sequencing was CD8+ T cells sorted from blood, taken at approximately week 45, from a patient treated with tofacitinib. The source of these receptors is a human donor with alopecia areata.

This clone was counted only a few times. The CDR3 DNA reads as TGTGCCAGCAGCCAGGGACTCCTAAGGAACAATGAGCAGTTCTTC. The encoded protein is CASSQGLLRNNEQFF. This chain connects TRBV13 to TRBJ2-1; D is perhaps TRBD2 (6 bases). Germline V gene sequence: CDR1 PRHDT, CDR2 FYEKMQ (reference sequence). V lost 5 bases, J lost 5 bases, and 16 bases lay in between. The CDR3 consists of 15 residues.

The chain recombines TRBV19 with TRBJ2-1, with 8 nucleotides matching TRBD1. The ends lost 7 bases at V and 3 bases at J; junction bases unmatched: 5. The CDR3 sequence is 14 residues long. Germline V gives CDR1 LNHDA, CDR2 SQIVND (reference sequence). CDR3 DNA: TGTGCCAGTAATCCGACAGGGGACTACAATGAGCAGTTCTTC. The encoded protein is CASNPTGDYNEQFF.

The V call is TRBV27, the J call TRBJ2-2; no firm D call. CDR3 length: 13 residues. V was clipped by 5 bases and J by 8 bases, with 12 bases between them. Germline CDR1 MNHEY, CDR2 SMNVEV (reference sequence). The CDR3 DNA sequence: TGTGCCAGCAGTCTCGTGGTCTCAGGGGAGCTGTTTTTT. It translates to CASSLVVSGELFF.